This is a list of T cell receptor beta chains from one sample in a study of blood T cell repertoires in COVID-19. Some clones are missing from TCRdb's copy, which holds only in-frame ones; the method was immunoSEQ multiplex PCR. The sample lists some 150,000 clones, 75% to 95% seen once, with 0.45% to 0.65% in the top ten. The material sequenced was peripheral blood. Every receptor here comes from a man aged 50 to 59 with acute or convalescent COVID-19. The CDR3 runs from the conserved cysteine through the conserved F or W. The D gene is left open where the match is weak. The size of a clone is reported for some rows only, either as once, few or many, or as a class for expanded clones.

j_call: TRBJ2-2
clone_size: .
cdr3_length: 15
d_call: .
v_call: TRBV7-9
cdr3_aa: CASSFRRGNTGELFF
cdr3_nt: TGTGCCAGCAGTTTTCGACGGGGGAACACCGGGGAGCTGTTTTTT

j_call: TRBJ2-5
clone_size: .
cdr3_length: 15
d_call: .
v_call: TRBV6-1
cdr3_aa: CASSEALQGQETQYF
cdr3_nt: TGTGCCAGCAGTGAAGCGCTTCAGGGCCAAGAGACCCAGTACTTC

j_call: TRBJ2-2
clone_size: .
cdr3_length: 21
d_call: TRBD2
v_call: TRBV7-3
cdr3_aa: CASSLTGGLAGGTYNTGELFF
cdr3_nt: TGTGCCAGCAGCTTAACGGGGGGACTAGCGGGAGGAACATATAACACCGGGGAGCTGTTTTTT

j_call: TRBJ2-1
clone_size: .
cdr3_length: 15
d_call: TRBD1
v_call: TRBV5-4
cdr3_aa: CASSSYRGSYNEQFF
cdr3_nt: TGTGCCAGCAGCTCGTACAGGGGTAGCTACAATGAGCAGTTCTTC

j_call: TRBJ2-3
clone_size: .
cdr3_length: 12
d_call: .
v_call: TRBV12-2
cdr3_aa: CARQGLTDTQYF
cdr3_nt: TGTGCAAGACAGGGACTAACAGATACGCAGTATTTT

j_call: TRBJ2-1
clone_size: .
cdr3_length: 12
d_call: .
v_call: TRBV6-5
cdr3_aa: CASSKPGREQFF
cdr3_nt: TGTGCCAGCAGTAAGCCGGGTCGGGAGCAGTTCTTC

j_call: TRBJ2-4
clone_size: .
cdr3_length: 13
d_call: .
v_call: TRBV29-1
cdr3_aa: CSVELRQVNIQYF
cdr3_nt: TGCAGCGTTGAATTGAGACAGGTGAACATTCAGTACTTC

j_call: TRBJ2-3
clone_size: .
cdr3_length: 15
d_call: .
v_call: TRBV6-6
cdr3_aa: CASSGGQQGGSTQYF
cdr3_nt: TGTGCCAGCAGCGGGGGACAGCAAGGGGGGAGTACGCAGTATTTT

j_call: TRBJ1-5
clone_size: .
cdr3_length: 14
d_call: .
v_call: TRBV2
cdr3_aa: CASSEGQGKQPQHF
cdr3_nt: TGTGCCAGCAGTGAAGGGCAGGGCAAACAGCCCCAGCATTTT

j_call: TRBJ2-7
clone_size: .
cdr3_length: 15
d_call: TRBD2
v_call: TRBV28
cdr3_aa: CASSPRLAGSYEQYF
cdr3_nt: TGTGCCAGCAGTCCCCGCCTAGCGGGGTCCTACGAGCAGTACTTC

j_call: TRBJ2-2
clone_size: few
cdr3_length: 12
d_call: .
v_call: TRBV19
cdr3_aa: CASYGESGELFF
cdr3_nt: TGTGCCAGTTACGGGGAGAGTGGGGAGCTGTTTTTT

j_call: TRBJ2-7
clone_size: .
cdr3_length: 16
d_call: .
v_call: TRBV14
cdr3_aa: CASSQRGGPRKYEQYF
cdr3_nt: TGTGCCAGCAGCCAGAGGGGGGGACCGAGGAAGTACGAGCAGTACTTC

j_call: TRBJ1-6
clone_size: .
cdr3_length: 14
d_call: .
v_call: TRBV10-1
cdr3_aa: CASSEGQPNSPLHF
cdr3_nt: TGCGCCAGCAGTGAGGGACAGCCGAATTCACCCCTCCACTTT

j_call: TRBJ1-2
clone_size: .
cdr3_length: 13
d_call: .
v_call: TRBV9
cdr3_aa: CASRGEGVGGYTF
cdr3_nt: TGTGCCAGCAGGGGAGAGGGGGTAGGTGGCTACACCTTC

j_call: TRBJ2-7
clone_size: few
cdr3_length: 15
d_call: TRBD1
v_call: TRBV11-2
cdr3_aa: CASSLAVTGGHEQYF
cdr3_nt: TGTGCCAGCAGCTTAGCAGTGACAGGGGGCCACGAGCAGTACTTC

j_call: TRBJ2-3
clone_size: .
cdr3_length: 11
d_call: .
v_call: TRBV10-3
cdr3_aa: CAISAVDTQYF
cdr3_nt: TGTGCCATCAGTGCGGTAGATACGCAGTATTTT

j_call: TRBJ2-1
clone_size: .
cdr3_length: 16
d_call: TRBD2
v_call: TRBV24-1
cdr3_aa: CATSVTPSGAYNEQFF
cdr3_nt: TGTGCCACCAGTGTGACACCTAGCGGGGCCTACAATGAGCAGTTCTTC

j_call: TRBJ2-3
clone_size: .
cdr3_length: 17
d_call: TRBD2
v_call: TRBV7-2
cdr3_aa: CASSLIRKGLGGDTQYF
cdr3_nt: TGTGCCAGCAGCTTAATTCGGAAGGGACTAGGGGGAGATACGCAGTATTTT

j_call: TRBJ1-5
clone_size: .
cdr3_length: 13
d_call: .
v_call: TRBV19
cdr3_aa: CASCHGRYQPQHF
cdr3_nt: TGTGCCAGTTGCCACGGGAGATATCAGCCCCAGCATTTT

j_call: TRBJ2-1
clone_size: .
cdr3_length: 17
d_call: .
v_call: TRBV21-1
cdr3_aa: CASSRRGGLAGYNEQFF
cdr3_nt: TGTGCCAGCAGCAGGCGTGGAGGACTAGCGGGGTACAATGAGCAGTTCTTC

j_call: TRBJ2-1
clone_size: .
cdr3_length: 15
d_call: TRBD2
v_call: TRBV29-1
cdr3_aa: CSAGKAGGPDNEQFF
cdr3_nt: TGCAGCGCAGGAAAAGCGGGAGGGCCAGACAATGAGCAGTTCTTC

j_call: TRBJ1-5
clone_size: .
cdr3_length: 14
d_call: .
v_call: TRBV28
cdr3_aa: CASIEGGSGQPQHF
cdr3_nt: TGTGCCAGCATCGAGGGAGGGTCCGGTCAGCCCCAGCATTTT

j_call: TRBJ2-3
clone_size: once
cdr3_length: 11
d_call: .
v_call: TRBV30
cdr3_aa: CAWKGLDTQYF
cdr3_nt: TGTGCCTGGAAGGGACTTGATACGCAGTATTTT

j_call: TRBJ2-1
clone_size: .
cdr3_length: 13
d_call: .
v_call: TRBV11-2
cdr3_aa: CASSLGSGHEQFF
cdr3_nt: TGTGCCAGCAGCTTAGGCAGCGGCCATGAGCAGTTCTTC

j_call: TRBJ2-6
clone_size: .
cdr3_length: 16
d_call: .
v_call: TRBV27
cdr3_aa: CASSQGLFAGANVLTF
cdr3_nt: TGTGCCAGCAGCCAGGGTTTGTTTGCTGGGGCCAACGTCCTGACTTTC

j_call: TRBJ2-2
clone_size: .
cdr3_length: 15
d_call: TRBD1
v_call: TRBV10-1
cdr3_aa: CARKPGTGDTGELFF
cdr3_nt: TGCGCCAGAAAACCAGGGACAGGGGACACCGGGGAGCTGTTTTTT

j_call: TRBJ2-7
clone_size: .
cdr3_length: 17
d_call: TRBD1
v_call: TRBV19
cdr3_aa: CASSIAWRGQGAVEQYF
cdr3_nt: TGTGCCAGTAGTATAGCGTGGAGGGGACAGGGGGCGGTCGAGCAGTACTTC

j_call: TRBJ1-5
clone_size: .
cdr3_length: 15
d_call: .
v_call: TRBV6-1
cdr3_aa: CASSERLDGNQPQHF
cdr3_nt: TGTGCCAGCAGTGAGAGGCTAGATGGCAATCAGCCCCAGCATTTT

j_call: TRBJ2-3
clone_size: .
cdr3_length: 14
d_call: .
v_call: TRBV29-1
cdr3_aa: CSVDGGRLADTQYF
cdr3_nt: TGCAGCGTTGACGGGGGAAGGCTCGCCGATACGCAGTATTTT

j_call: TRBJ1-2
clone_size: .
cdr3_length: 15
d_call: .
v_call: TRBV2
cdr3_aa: CASSGGGIRNYGYTF
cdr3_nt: TGTGCCAGCTCGGGTGGGGGGATCCGCAACTATGGCTACACCTTC

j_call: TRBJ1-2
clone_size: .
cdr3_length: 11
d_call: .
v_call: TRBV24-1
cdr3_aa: CATGSNYGYTF
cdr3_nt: TGTGCCACCGGGAGTAACTATGGCTACACCTTC

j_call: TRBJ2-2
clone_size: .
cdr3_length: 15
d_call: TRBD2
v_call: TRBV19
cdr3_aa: CASRVGGSKTGELFF
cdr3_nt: TGTGCCAGTAGAGTGGGGGGGAGTAAAACCGGGGAGCTGTTTTTT

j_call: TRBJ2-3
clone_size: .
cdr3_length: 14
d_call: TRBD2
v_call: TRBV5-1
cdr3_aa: CASSVTSGPDTQYF
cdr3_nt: TGCGCCAGCAGCGTGACTAGCGGCCCAGATACGCAGTATTTT

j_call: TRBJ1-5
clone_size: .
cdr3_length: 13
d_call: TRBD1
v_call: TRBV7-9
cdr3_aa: CASGLQGNQPQHF
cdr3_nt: TGTGCCAGCGGGTTACAGGGGAATCAGCCCCAGCATTTT

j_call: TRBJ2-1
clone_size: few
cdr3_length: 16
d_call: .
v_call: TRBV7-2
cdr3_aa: CASSTDPRSSYNEQFF
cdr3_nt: TGTGCCAGCAGCACTGACCCCCGGAGCTCCTACAATGAGCAGTTCTTC

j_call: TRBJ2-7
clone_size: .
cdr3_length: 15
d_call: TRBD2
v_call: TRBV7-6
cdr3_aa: CASSLGPSGTYEQYF
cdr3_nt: TGTGCCAGCAGCCTGGGGCCTAGCGGGACCTACGAGCAGTACTTC

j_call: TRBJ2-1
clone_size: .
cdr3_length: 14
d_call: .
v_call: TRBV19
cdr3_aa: CASSISTRTNEQFF
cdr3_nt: TGTGCCAGTAGTATTTCTACTAGGACCAATGAGCAGTTCTTC

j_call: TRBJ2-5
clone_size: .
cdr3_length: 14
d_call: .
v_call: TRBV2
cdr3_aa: CASRWTGGQETQYF
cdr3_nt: TGTGCCAGCCGATGGACCGGGGGCCAAGAGACCCAGTACTTC

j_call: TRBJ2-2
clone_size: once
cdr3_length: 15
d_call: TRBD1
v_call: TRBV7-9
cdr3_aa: CASSKETGGFGELFF
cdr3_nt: TGTGCCAGCAGTAAGGAGACAGGGGGCTTCGGGGAGCTGTTTTTT

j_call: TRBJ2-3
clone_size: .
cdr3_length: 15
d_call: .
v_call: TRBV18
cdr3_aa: CASSRGTASTDTQYF
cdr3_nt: TGTGCCAGCTCCCGCGGGACGGCTAGCACAGATACGCAGTATTTT

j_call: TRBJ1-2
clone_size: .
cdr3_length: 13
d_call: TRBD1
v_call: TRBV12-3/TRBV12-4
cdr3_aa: CASRRQGKGGYTF
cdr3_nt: TGTGCCAGCAGACGACAGGGGAAGGGTGGCTACACCTTC

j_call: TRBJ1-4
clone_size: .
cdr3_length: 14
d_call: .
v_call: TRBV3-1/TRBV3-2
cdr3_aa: CASRRRDGREKLFF
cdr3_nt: TGTGCCAGCCGTCGGAGGGACGGACGTGAAAAACTGTTTTTT

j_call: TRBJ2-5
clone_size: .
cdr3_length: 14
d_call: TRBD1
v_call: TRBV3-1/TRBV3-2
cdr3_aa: CASSQGQGRGTQYF
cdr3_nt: TGTGCCAGCAGCCAGGGACAGGGACGAGGGACCCAGTACTTC

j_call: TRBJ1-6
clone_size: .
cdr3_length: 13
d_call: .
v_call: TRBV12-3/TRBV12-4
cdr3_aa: CASLGAYNSPLHF
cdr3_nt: TGTGCCAGCTTGGGGGCGTATAATTCACCCCTCCACTTT

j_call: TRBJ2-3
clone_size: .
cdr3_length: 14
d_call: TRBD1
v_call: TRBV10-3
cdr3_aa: CAIGGQGGTDTQYF
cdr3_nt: TGTGCCATCGGAGGACAGGGGGGGACAGATACGCAGTATTTT

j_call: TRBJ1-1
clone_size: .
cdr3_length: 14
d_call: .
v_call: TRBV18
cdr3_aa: CASSLGSQNTEAFF
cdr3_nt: TGTGCCAGCTCACTTGGCAGTCAAAACACTGAAGCTTTCTTT

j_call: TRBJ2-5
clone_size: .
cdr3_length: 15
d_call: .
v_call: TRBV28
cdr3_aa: CASSPVGAGHGAQYF
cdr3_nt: TGTGCCAGCAGTCCGGTTGGGGCTGGTCATGGGGCCCAGTACTTC

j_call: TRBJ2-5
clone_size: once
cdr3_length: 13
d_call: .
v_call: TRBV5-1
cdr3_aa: CASSFGQQETQYF
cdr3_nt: TGCGCCAGCAGCTTCGGACAGCAAGAGACCCAGTACTTC

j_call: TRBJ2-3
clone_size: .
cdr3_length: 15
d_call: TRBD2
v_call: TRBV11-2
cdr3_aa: CASRSWLAGEDTQYF
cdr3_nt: TGTGCCAGCCGCAGCTGGCTAGCGGGAGAGGATACGCAGTATTTT

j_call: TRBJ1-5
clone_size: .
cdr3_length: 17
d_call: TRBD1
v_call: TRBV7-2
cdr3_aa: CASSYDRGPNSNQPQHF
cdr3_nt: TGTGCCAGCAGTTATGACAGGGGGCCTAATAGCAATCAGCCCCAGCATTTT